This paragraph covers one T cell receptor (beta chain) sequence. Trimming stripped 3 bases from V and 9 bases from J, with 13 bases between. This CDR3 spans 13 amino acids. Germline V gene sequence: CDR1 MNHEY, CDR2 SMNVEV (reference sequence). Libraries were prepared by immunoSEQ multiplex PCR; TCRdb keeps only in-frame clonotypes and omits some of them. The sample holds over 70,000 clones, around 96% seen once. This entry belongs to a study of technical replicates of blood from a handful of donors. The rearrangement uses TRBV27 and TRBJ2-3; tentatively, D is TRBD1 (5 bases). The source is a human donor in good health. What was sequenced was T cells isolated from PBMCs. The CDR3 nucleotides read TGTGCCAGCAGTTTTGGTGGGGCAGGAACGCAGTATTTT. Translating gives CASSFGGAGTQYF.